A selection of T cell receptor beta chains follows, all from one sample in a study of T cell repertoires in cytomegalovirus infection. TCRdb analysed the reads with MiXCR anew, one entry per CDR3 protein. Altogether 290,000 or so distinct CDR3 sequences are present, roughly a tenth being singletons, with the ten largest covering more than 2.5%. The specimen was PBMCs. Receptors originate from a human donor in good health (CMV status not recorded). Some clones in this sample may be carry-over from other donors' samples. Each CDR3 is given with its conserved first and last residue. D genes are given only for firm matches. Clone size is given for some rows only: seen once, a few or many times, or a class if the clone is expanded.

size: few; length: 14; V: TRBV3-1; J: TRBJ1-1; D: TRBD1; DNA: TGTGCCAGCAGCCCCCGGACAGGGGGTTTAGAAGCTTTCTTT; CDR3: CASSPRTGGLEAFF
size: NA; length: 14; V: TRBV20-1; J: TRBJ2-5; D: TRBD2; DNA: TGCAGTCATAGCGGGGGGGCCCCCCAAGAGACCCAGTACTTC; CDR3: CSHSGGAPQETQYF
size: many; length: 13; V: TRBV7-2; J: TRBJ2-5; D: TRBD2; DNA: TGTGCCAGCAGACCGGGGGGGGAGGAGACCCAGTACTTC; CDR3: CASRPGGEETQYF
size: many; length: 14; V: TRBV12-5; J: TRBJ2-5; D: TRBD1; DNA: TGTGCTAGTGGCCTGGGACAGGGGCAAGAGACCCAGTACTTC; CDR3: CASGLGQGQETQYF
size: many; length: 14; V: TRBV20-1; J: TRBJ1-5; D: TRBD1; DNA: TGCAGTGCTAGCGACAGGGGATGGAATCAGCCCCAGCATTTT; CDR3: CSASDRGWNQPQHF
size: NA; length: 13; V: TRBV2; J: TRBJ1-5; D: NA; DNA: TGTGCCAGCAAAATCTCCGGACGTCAGCCCCAGCATTTT; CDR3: CASKISGRQPQHF
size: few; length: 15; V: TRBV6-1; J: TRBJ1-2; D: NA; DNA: TGTGCCAGCACCAAGTACGAGGGGGACGGCTATGGCTACACCTTC; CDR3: CASTKYEGDGYGYTF
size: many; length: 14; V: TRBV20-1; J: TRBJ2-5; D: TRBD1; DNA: TGCAGTGCCGCTTTGACAGGGGGCCGAGAGACCCAGTACTTC; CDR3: CSAALTGGRETQYF
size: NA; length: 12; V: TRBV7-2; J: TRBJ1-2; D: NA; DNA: TGTGCCAGCAGCCATAGACAGTATGGCTACACCTTC; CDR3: CASSHRQYGYTF
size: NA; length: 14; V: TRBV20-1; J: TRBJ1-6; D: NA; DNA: TGCAGTGCAGAGTCGGGATACTATAATTCACCCCTCCACTTT; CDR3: CSAESGYYNSPLHF
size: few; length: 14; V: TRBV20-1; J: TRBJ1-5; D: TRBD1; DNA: TGCAGTGCGAGGACAGGGTTTAACAATCAGCCCCAGCATTTT; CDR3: CSARTGFNNQPQHF
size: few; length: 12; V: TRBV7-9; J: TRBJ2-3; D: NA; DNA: TGTGCCAGCAGCATGGGGGTCGGGACGCAGTATTTT; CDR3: CASSMGVGTQYF
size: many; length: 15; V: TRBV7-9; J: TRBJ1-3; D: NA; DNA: TGTGCCAGCAGCTTCGAGACCCGCTCTGGAAACACCATATATTTT; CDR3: CASSFETRSGNTIYF
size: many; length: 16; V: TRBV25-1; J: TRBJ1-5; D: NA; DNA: TGTGCCAGCAGTGGGGTCGGGTGGTATAGCAATCAGCCCCAGCATTTT; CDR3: CASSGVGWYSNQPQHF
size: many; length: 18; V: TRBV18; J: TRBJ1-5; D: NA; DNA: TGTGCCAGCTCACCACCGGGTTCCCCTCCCGCGAGCAATCAGCCCCAGCATTTT; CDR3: CASSPPGSPPASNQPQHF
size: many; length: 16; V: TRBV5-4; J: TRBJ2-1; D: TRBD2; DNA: TGTGCCAGCAGCCTACTGACTAGCGGGGGGGCCAATGAGCAGTTCTTC; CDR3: CASSLLTSGGANEQFF
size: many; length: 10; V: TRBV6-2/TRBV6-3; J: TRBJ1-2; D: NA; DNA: TGTGCCAGCAGTGGAAGTGGCTACACCTTC; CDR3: CASSGSGYTF
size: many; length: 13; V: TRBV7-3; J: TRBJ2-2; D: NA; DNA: TGTGCCAGCAGCCCGGAACCAACCGGGGAGCTGTTTTTT; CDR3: CASSPEPTGELFF
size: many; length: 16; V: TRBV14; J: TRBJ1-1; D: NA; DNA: TGTGCCAGCAGCCAACGACAGCAGGGTTGGGACACTGAAGCTTTCTTT; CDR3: CASSQRQQGWDTEAFF
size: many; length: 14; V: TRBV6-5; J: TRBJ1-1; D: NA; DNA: TGTGCCAGCAGTTACTTTCGAGGGAGCGCTGAAGCTTTCTTT; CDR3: CASSYFRGSAEAFF
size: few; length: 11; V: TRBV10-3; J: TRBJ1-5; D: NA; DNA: TGTGCCATCGGGGGGGACCAGCCCCAGCATTTT; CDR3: CAIGGDQPQHF
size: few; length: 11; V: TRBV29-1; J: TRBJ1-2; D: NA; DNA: TGCAGCGTTGGGGATGTGGGAGGCTACACCTTC; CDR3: CSVGDVGGYTF
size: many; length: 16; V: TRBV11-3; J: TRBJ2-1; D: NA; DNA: TGTGCCAGCAGCTTTACCCAGGGGCGGCTCTACAATGAGCAGTTCTTC; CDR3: CASSFTQGRLYNEQFF
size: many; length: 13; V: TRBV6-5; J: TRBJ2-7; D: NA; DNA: TGTGCCGGTTATTGGGGGGGGGCCTGCGAGCAGTACTTC; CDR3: CAGYWGGACEQYF
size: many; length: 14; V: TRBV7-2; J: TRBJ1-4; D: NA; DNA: TGTGCCAGCAGCCTTGGGGCAGGGAGGGAAAAACTGTTTTTT; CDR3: CASSLGAGREKLFF
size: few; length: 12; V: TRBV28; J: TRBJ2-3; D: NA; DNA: TGTGCCAGCAAGACGCCCACAGATACGCAGTATTTT; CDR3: CASKTPTDTQYF